A single sample is the source of the 9 T cell receptor beta chains below, sequenced in a study of blood T cell repertoires in COVID-19. Sequencing used immunoSEQ multiplex PCR; TCRdb keeps in-frame clones, though not all of them. The data show 120,000 to 150,000 clones, approximately 79% seen once. The sequenced material came from peripheral blood. Receptors were obtained from a man over 45 with active or convalescent COVID-19.

The chain links TRBV7-9 to TRBJ1-5; D uncertain. The CDR3 spans 13 residues. Trimming removed 5 bases from V and 2 bases from J, with 7 bases in between. Germline assignment: CDR1 SEHNR and CDR2 FQNEAQ (reference sequence). This CDR3 reads CASSREGNQPQHF. CDR3 DNA sequence: TGTGCCAGCAGCCGCGAGGGCAATCAGCCCCAGCATTTT.

The chain joins TRBV18 to TRBJ1-2, with a tentative D call TRBD1 (6 bases). CDR3 length: 16 amino acids. V lost 4 bases, J lost 4 bases, and 19 bases lay in between. The germline V gene has CDR1 KGHSH and CDR2 LQKENI. CDR3 nucleotides: TGTGCCAGCTCACAGGATACAGGGCCTTCGGGCTATGGCTACACCTTC. Residues: CASSQDTGPSGYGYTF. Looking up the rest from reference TRBV18 and TRBJ1-2 gives the full variable domain: NAGVMQNPRHLVRRRGQEARLRCSPMKGHSHVYWYRQLPEEGLKFMVYLQKENIIDESGMPKERFSAEFPKEGPSILRIQQVVRGDSAAYFCASSQDTGPSGYGYTFGSGTRLTVV.

This clone was seen once. CDR3 sequence: CASSHSFGLAGVTDTQYF. The CDR3 coding sequence is TGTGCCAGCAGCCATTCCTTTGGACTAGCGGGGGTCACAGATACGCAGTATTTT. The chain employs TRBV3-1 (or the pseudogene TRBV3-2) and TRBJ2-3; 13 bases line up with TRBD2. Germline V gene lookup returns CDR1 LGHDT and CDR2 YNNKEL (reference sequence). This CDR3 region has 18 residues. J lost 2 bases, V lost 3 bases, and 8 bases had no gene match.

The chain is built from TRBV9 and TRBJ2-7; D unresolved. Trimming removed 0 bases at V and 3 bases at J, with 7 bases between. This CDR3 has 13 amino acids. The V gene's germline CDR1 is SGDLS and CDR2 YYNGEE. Here the CDR3 DNA reads TGTGCCAGCAGCGTAGGTCCGGGCTACGAGCAGTACTTC. Translation: CASSVGPGYEQYF.

CDR3 loop: CASSQPDRSNNEQFF. CDR3 nucleotide sequence: TGTGCCAGCAGCCAACCGGACAGGAGCAACAATGAGCAGTTCTTC. The V and J genes are TRBV7-3 and TRBJ2-1, with 7 bases that match TRBD1. Germline V lookup: CDR1 SGHTA, CDR2 FQGTGA. The CDR3 contains 15 residues. V trimming: 5 bases; J trimming: 5 bases; junction bases outside the gene matches: 9.

The rearrangement uses TRBV28 and TRBJ1-2, with TRBD1 matching over 8 bases. Per the germline V gene, CDR1 is MDHEN and CDR2 is SYDVKM. V trimming: 11 bases; J trimming: 5 bases; junction bases outside the gene matches: 7. CDR3 length: 12 amino acids. The CDR3 DNA reads TGTGCCTCCAGGGGGCGATTGTATGGCTACACCTTC. Translating it yields CASRGRLYGYTF.

The chain uses TRBV5-1 and TRBJ2-1; 9 nucleotides align to TRBD2. Germline CDR1 reads SGHRS; CDR2 reads YFSETQ. This CDR3 region has 17 residues. Trimming took 3 bases from V and 4 from J; bases not matched to a gene: 11. CDR3 bases: TGCGCCAGCAGCTCCGCCTTGGTAGCGGGAGTGTACAATGAGCAGTTCTTC. Translating gives CASSSALVAGVYNEQFF.

This clone is a singleton in its sample. The CDR3 region has the DNA TGTGCCAGCAGGTTGGGACAGGACCCTTTTGGCTACACCTTC. Protein sequence: CASRLGQDPFGYTF. The chain carries TRBV28 and TRBJ1-2; 8 nucleotides agree with TRBD1. The CDR3 extends over 14 amino acids. Germline CDR1 MDHEN, CDR2 SYDVKM. With 6 bases clipped from V and 7 bases from J, the junction kept 10 bases outside the gene matches.

The chain combines TRBV20-1 with TRBJ1-2, with D hard to call. The CDR3 runs 11 residues. V lost 1 base, J lost 4 bases, and 4 bases lay in between. From germline, CDR1 is DFQATT and CDR2 SNEGSKA (reference sequence). CDR3 nucleotide sequence: TGCAGTGCTAGAGTCCTCTATGGCTACACCTTC. Amino acids: CSARVLYGYTF.